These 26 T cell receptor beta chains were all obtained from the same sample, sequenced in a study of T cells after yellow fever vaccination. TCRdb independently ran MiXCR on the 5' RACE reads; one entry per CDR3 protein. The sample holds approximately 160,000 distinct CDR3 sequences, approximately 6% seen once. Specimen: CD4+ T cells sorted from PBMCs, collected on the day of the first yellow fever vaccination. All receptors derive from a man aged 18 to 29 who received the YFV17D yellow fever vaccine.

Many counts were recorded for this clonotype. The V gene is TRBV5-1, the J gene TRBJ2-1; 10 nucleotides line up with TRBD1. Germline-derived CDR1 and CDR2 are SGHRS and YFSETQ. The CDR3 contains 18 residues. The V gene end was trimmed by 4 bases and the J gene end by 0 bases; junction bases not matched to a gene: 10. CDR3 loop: CASSPGTGEYGSYNEQFF. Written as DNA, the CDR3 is TGCGCCAGCAGCCCCGGGACAGGGGAATACGGCTCCTACAATGAGCAGTTCTTC.

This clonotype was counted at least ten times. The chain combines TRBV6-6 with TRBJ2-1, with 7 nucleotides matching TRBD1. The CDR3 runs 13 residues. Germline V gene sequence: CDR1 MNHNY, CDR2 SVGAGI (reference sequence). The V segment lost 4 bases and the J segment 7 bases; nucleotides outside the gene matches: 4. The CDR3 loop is CASSSNRGNEQFF. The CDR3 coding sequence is TGTGCCAGCAGTTCCAACAGGGGAAATGAGCAGTTCTTC.

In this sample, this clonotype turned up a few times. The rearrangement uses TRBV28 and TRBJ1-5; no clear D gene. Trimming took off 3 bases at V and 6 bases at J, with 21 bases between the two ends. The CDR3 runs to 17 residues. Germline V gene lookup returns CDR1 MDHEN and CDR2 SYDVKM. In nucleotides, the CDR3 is TGTGCCAGCAGTTTGAAATCATTTTCGGTTCGTGGTCAGCCCCAGCATTTT. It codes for CASSLKSFSVRGQPQHF. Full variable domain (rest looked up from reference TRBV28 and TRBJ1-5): DVKVTQSSRYLVKRTGEKVFLECVQDMDHENMFWYRQDPGLGLRLIYFSYDVKMKEKGDIPEGYSVSREKKERFSLILESASTNQTSMYLCASSLKSFSVRGQPQHFGDGTRLSIL.

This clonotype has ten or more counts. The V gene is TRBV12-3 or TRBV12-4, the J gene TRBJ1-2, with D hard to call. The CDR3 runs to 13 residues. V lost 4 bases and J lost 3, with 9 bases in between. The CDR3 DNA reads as TGTGCCAGCAGTTCCGACACTTACTATGGCTACACCTTC. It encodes CASSSDTYYGYTF.

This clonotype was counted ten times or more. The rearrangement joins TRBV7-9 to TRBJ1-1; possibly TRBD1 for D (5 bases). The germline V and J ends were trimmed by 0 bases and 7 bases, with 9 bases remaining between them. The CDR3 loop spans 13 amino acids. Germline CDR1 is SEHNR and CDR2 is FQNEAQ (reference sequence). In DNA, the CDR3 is TGTGCCAGCAGCTTAGCAGGGGAAGGTGAAGCTTTCTTT. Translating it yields CASSLAGEGEAFF.

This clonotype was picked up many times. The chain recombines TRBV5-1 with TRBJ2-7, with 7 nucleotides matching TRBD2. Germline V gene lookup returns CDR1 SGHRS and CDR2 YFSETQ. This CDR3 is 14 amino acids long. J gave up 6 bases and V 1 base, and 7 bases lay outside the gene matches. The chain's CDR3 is CASSLSRGEVEQYF. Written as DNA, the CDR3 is TGCGCCAGCAGCTTGAGCCGGGGGGAGGTCGAGCAGTACTTC.

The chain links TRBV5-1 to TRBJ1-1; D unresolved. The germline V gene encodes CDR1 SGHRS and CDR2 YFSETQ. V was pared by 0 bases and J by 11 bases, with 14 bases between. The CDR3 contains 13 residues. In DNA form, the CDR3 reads TGCGCCAGCAGCTTGGGGATTGAGCTTGAGGCTTTCTTT. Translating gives CASSLGIELEAFF.

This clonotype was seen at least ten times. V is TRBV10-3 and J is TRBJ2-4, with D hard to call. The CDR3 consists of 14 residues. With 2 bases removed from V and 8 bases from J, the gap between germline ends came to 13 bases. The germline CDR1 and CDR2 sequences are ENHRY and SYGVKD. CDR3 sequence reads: CAISEKGLQDIQYF. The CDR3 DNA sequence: TGTGCCATCAGTGAGAAGGGCCTGCAGGACATTCAGTACTTC.

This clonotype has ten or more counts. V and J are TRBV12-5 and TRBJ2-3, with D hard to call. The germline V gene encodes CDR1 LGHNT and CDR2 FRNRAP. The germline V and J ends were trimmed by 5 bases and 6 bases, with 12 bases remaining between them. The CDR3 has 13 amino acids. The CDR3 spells CASGEDRSDTQYF. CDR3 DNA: TGTGCTAGTGGTGAAGACCGTAGCGATACGCAGTATTTT.

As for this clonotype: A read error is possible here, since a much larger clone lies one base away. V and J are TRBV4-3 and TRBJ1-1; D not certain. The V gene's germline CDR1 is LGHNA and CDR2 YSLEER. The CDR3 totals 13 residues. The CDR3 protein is CASRQDTDTEAFF. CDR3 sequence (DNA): TGCGCCAGCCGCCAAGATACGGACACTGAAGCTTTCTTT.

Here the CDR3 reads CASSLDGPGETQYF. In DNA form, the CDR3 reads TGTGCCAGCAGCTTGGACGGGCCGGGAGAGACCCAGTACTTC. The chain has TRBV7-3 and TRBJ2-5; D is uncertain. The V end lost 3 bases, the J end lost 4 bases, and 12 bases lay between the germline ends. The CDR3 is 14 residues long. Germline loops: CDR1 SGHTA, CDR2 FQGTGA.

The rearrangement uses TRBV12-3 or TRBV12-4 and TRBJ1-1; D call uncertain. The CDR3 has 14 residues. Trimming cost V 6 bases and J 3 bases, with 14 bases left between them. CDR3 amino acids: CASRPASRDTEAFF. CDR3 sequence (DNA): TGTGCCAGCAGACCGGCTTCGAGGGACACTGAAGCTTTCTTT.

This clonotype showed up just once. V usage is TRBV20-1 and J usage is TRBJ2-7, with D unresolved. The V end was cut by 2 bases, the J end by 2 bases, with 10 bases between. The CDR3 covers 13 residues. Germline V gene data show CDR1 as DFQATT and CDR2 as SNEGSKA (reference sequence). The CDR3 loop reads CSARTRGAYEQYF. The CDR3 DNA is TGCAGTGCTAGAACGCGCGGTGCCTACGAGCAGTACTTC.

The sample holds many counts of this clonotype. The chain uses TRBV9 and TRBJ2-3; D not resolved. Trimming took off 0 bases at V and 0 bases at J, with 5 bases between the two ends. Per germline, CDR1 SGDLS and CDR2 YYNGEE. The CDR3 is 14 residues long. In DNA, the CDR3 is TGTGCCAGCAGCGTAGATGGTAGCACAGATACGCAGTATTTT. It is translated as CASSVDGSTDTQYF.

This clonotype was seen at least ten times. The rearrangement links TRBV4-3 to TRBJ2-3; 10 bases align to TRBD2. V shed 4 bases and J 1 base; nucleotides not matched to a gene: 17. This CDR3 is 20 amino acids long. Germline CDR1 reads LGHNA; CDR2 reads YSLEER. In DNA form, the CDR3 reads TGCGCCAGCAGCCCCGTTTCGGGAACTAGCGGGGTTAGGGGCACAGATACGCAGTATTTT. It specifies CASSPVSGTSGVRGTDTQYF.

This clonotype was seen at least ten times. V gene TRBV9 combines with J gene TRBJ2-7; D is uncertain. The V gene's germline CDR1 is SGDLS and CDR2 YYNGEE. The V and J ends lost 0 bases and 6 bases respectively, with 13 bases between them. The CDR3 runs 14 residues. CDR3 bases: TGTGCCAGCAGCGTAGGGGCTAGTCCTTCCGAGCAGTACTTC. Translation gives CASSVGASPSEQYF.

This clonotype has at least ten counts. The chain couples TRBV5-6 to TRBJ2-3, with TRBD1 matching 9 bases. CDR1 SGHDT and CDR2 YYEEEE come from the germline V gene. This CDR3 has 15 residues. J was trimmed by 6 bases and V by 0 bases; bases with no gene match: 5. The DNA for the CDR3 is TGTGCCAGCAGCTTGGGGGGACAGGGCTTGGATACGCAGTATTTT. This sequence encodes CASSLGGQGLDTQYF.

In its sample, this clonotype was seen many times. The CDR3 is CASSFTSGTALASEQYV. CDR3 nucleotides: TGTGCCAGCAGTTTTACCTCGGGGACAGCTTTGGCAAGCGAGCAGTACGTC. The V gene is TRBV12-3 or TRBV12-4, the J gene TRBJ2-7, with TRBD1 matching 7 bases. V was pared by 3 bases and J by 6 bases, with 17 bases of the junction left unmatched. CDR3 size: 17 residues.

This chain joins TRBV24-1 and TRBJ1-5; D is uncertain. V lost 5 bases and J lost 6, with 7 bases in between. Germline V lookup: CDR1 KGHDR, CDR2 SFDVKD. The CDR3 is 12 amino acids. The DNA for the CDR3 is TGTGCCACCAGTGGTCTGGGTCAGCCCCAGCATTTT. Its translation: CATSGLGQPQHF.

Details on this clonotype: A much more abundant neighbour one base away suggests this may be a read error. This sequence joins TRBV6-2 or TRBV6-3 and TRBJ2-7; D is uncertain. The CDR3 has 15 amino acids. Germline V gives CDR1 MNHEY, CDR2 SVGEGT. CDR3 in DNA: TGTGCCAGCAGTTATGTTAAGGGTCTGACCTACGAGCGGTACTTC. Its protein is CASSYVKGLTYERYF.

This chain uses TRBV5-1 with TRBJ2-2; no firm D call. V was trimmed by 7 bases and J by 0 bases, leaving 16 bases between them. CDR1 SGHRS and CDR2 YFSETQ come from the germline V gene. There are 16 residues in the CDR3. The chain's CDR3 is CASGETGRPNTGELFF. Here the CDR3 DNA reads TGCGCCAGCGGAGAGACTGGACGGCCGAACACCGGGGAGCTGTTTTTT.

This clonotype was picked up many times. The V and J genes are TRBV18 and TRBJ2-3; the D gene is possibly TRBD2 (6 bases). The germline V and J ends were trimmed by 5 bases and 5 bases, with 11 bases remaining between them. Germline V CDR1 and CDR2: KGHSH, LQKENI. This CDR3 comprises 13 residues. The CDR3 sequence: CASSSGREDTQYF. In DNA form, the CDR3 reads TGTGCCAGCTCATCTGGGCGGGAAGATACGCAGTATTTT.

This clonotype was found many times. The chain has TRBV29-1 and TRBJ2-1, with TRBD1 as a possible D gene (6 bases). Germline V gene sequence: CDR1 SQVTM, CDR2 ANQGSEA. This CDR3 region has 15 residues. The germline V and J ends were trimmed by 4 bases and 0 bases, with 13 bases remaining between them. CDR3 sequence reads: CSVGGQRSSYNEQFF. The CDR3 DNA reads TGCAGCGTTGGTGGACAGCGGAGCTCCTACAATGAGCAGTTCTTC.

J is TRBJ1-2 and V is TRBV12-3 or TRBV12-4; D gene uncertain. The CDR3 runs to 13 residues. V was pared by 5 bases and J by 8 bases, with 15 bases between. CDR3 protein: CASSPSVVGGYTF. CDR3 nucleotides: TGTGCCAGCAGTCCTTCGGTAGTGGGCGGCTACACCTTC.

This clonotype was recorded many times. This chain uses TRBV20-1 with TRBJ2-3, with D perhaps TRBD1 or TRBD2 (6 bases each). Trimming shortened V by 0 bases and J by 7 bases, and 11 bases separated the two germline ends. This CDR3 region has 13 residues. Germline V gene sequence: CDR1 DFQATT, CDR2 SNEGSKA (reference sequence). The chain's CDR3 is CSARDPGAHTQYF. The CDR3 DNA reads TGCAGTGCTAGAGATCCGGGGGCCCATACGCAGTATTTT.

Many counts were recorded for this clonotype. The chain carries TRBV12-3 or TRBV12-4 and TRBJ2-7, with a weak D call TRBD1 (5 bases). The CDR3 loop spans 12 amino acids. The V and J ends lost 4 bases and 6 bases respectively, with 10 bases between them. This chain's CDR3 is CASSSRVSEQYF. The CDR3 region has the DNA TGTGCCAGCAGTTCCAGGGTTTCCGAGCAGTACTTC.